This T cell receptor (beta chain) was sequenced during a study of shared clonotypes between healthy human individuals. Overall study: The people who gave samples were a couple of women and three men aged 18 to 49. Study outcomes and limitations: Generally, naive subsets (rather than memory subsets) showed larger estimated richness.

A remark on this clone: Its specificity is unknown.

The run depth of the assay was deep. Original processing notes: ImmunoSEQ output lacked quality scores and full-length reads, limiting matched filtering. Using immunoSEQ multiplex PCR, the repertoire was profiled, and TCRdb retains in-frame clones only, with some absent. V, J and clone size derive from that table, while D and trimming were established from the DNA sequence. The sample has some 2.3 million clones, more than 80% seen once; the top ten hold about 0.39%. V was shortened by 0 bases and J by 2 bases, with 11 bases between the two germline ends. The CDR3 extends over 16 amino acids. Looked up from germline, CDR1 is MNHEY and CDR2 is SVGAGI.

The TCR originated in a man aged 18 to 30 in good health. Some clones in this sample may be carry-over from other donors' samples. The rearrangement joins TRBV6-5 to TRBJ1-3; the D gene is possibly TRBD1 (6 bases). What was sequenced was naive CD4+ T cells from PBMCs. The subset denotes: CD45RA+ positively selected. The CDR3 reads CASSYSGQSPGNTIYF. As DNA, the CDR3 is TGTGCCAGCAGTTACTCGGGACAAAGTCCTGGAAACACCATATATTTT.